This T cell receptor (beta chain) was recorded in a study of technical replicates of blood from a few donors. With 3 bases removed from V and 9 bases from J, the gap between germline ends came to 11 bases. The CDR3 consists of 12 residues. Germline V lookup: CDR1 SGHAT, CDR2 FQNNGV. Clones were sequenced by immunoSEQ multiplex PCR, and TCRdb holds only the in-frame ones, with some missing. The table includes roughly 60,000 clones, approximately 95% detected once. The material sequenced was PBMCs. The rearrangement links TRBV11-2 to TRBJ2-5; possibly TRBD2 for D (5 bases). This sequence was found in a human donor in good health. Some clones in this sample may be carry-over from other donors' samples. The CDR3, as DNA: TGTGCCAGCAGCTTCAGTAGCGTGGCCCAGTACTTC. This codes for CASSFSSVAQYF.